The table lists the clone carrying this T cell receptor beta chain with a few counts. Antigen: not known. The record originates from a study of beta chain features in type 1 diabetes. The study's findings and limits: Moderate but significant shortening of TCRB CDR3s was recorded in all four CD4+ subsets from Type 1 diabetes patients.

CDR3 length: 16 amino acids. The V gene lost 0 bases and the J gene lost 0 bases, with 9 bases spanning the gap. Germline values: CDR1 LNHNV, CDR2 YYDKDF (reference sequence). The study reverse transcribed the entire isolated RNA, so it sequenced expressed TCRB transcripts. Clones were sequenced by immunoSEQ multiplex PCR, and TCRdb holds only the in-frame ones, with some missing. Counted here are approximately 600,000 clones, 9.5% to 15% occurring once; the ten biggest clones make up more than 0.1%. The specimen sequenced was naive CD4+ T cells from blood. The chain uses TRBV15 and TRBJ2-1; no firm D call. The TCR was taken from a man aged 25-40 years with type 1 diabetes. CDR3 region: CATSRDTGISYNEQFF. The CDR3 nucleotides are TGTGCCACCAGCAGAGATACCGGAATCTCCTACAATGAGCAGTTCTTC.